This T cell receptor beta chain was recovered during a study of T cell repertoires in cytomegalovirus infection. TCRdb ran MiXCR on the reads and lists one entry per CDR3 protein. Among some 480,000 distinct CDR3 sequences listed, around 30% were seen once. This clonotype was counted a single time. What it binds is not known. This sequence may be a read error, since a much larger clone differs from it by one base. The CDR3 length is 13 residues. Germline assignment: CDR1 MNHEY and CDR2 SVGEGT. The origin of this receptor is a human donor in good health (CMV status not recorded). Some clones in this sample may be carry-over from other donors' samples. The chain carries TRBV6-2 or TRBV6-3 and TRBJ1-1; D remains ambiguous. The starting material was cultured PBMCs, obtained from culture after CMV antigen stimulation. The CDR3 is CASSRLRVTEASF. The CDR3 nucleotides are TGTGCCAGCAGCCGTTTGAGGGTCACTGAAGCTTCCTTT.